This T cell receptor (beta chain) was sequenced during a study of blood T cell repertoires in COVID-19. Clones were read by immunoSEQ multiplex PCR, and TCRdb kept only the in-frame ones, dropping some. Of 250,000 to 350,000 clones detected, about 89% appear once; the ten largest clones hold 6.5% to 9.5%. Notes on this clone: Other DNA sequences in this specimen translate into the identical CDR3.

The germline V and J ends were trimmed by 5 bases and 1 base, with 11 bases remaining between them. The CDR3 is 14 residues long. Germline CDR1 reads SGHTA; CDR2 reads FQGNSA. The sample was peripheral blood. The V gene is TRBV7-2, the J gene TRBJ1-1; weak D call: TRBD1 (6 bases). The clonotype was recovered from a woman aged 45-59 years who had recovered from COVID-19. CDR3 sequence (DNA): TGTGCCAGCAGCCCCAGCAGGGGGAACACTGAAGCTTTCTTT. Its protein product is CASSPSRGNTEAFF.